Listed below are T cell receptor beta chains from one sample, sequenced in a study of cytomegalovirus exposure and HLA in healthy donors. Only in-frame clones appear in the TCRdb table, and some are missing; sequencing was by immunoSEQ multiplex PCR. The data hold some 99,000 clones, with 55% to 80% observed a single time. Sequencing input: PBMCs. The origin of the receptors is a female donor in good health and CMV-seronegative. CDR3s include the opening cysteine and the closing phenylalanine or tryptophan. The D gene is left open where the match is weak. The size field is filled for only some rows; it gives once, few, many or a size class.

>TRBJ2-1|TRBV27|NA|TRBD1
TGTGCCAGCAGCTCGTGGACAGGGGGTGTACATGAGCAGTTCTTC
CASSSWTGGVHEQFF
>TRBJ2-5|TRBV20-1|NA|NA
TGCAGTGCCTTCTTTCAAGAGACCCAGTACTTC
CSAFFQETQYF
>TRBJ1-1|TRBV7-9|NA|NA
TGTGCCAGCAGCCCAAGTCCCGGGACACAAATGAACACTGAAGCTTTCTTT
CASSPSPGTQMNTEAFF
>TRBJ2-1|TRBV7-9|NA|NA
TGTGCCAGCAGTTTGGTTGGGGCCAATGAGCAGTTCTTC
CASSLVGANEQFF
>TRBJ2-7|TRBV19|NA|TRBD1
TGTGCCAGTAGCGTTCGGGGACAGGGTCGGGGCTACGAGCAGTACTTC
CASSVRGQGRGYEQYF
>TRBJ2-7|TRBV30|NA|NA
TGTGCCTGGAGTAGGCAGGGGCACCCCTACGAGCAGTACTTC
CAWSRQGHPYEQYF
>TRBJ2-3|TRBV29-1|NA|NA
TGCAGCGACACCTTACGAGGGATGGGAGATACGCAGTATTTT
CSDTLRGMGDTQYF
>TRBJ2-7|TRBV19|few|TRBD2
TGTGCCAGTAGTGTCTTAGCGGGAGAGTACGAGCAGTACTTC
CASSVLAGEYEQYF
>TRBJ2-7|TRBV10-1|NA|TRBD1
TGCGCCAGCAGTGAGCCGGGACAGGGGGGATCCTACGAGCAGTACTTC
CASSEPGQGGSYEQYF
>TRBJ1-2|TRBV7-9|NA|NA
TGTGCCAGCAGCTTAGGGCAGCCAGGGAAGAATGGCTACACCTTC
CASSLGQPGKNGYTF
>TRBJ1-2|TRBV6-4|NA|TRBD1
TGTGCCAGCAGTCCCGACAGGGGTGGCTATGGCTACACCTTC
CASSPDRGGYGYTF
>TRBJ1-3|TRBV7-9|NA|TRBD1
TGTGCCAGCAGGCCTCCGGGACAGGGGCGTCACGGAAACACCATATATTTT
CASRPPGQGRHGNTIYF
>TRBJ2-1|TRBV7-9|few|TRBD1
TGTGCCAGCAGCGGGATAGGGGACAGGGGAAGGAATGAGCAGTTCTTC
CASSGIGDRGRNEQFF
>TRBJ1-2|TRBV28|few|NA
TGTGCCACCGGAACCGGGGTCGGGGGCTACACCTTC
CATGTGVGGYTF
>TRBJ2-5|TRBV7-2|NA|TRBD2
TGTGCCAGCACCACCAGACTAGCGGGGGCAGAGACCCAGTACTTC
CASTTRLAGAETQYF
>TRBJ1-5|TRBV6-5|once|NA
TGTGCCAGCAGTTTTAGACAGGAAAATCAGCCCCAGCATTTT
CASSFRQENQPQHF
>TRBJ2-7|TRBV10-2|NA|NA
TGCGCCAGCAGTGCGGTAGCCTCATACGAGCAGTACTTC
CASSAVASYEQYF
>TRBJ1-1|TRBV5-4|NA|TRBD1
TGTGCCAGCAGCCTATGGACAGGGGGCCTGAACACTGAAGCTTTCTTT
CASSLWTGGLNTEAFF
>TRBJ2-7|TRBV19|NA|NA
TGTGCCAGTAGTATGAGGCAGAGCTCCTACGAGCAGTACTTC
CASSMRQSSYEQYF
>TRBJ2-3|TRBV18|NA|TRBD2
TGTGCCAGCTCACCACAGCCGGGACTACTCAGCACAGATACGCAGTATTTT
CASSPQPGLLSTDTQYF
>TRBJ2-3|TRBV7-9|NA|NA
TGTGCCAGCAGCCCTCCTTTCGCGTCGGGCACAGATACGCAGTATTTT
CASSPPFASGTDTQYF
>TRBJ1-1|TRBV29-1|NA|TRBD1
TGCAGCGTTGCGGGACAGGGGTGGAACACTGAAGCTTTCTTT
CSVAGQGWNTEAFF
>TRBJ1-2|TRBV6-6|NA|TRBD1
TGTGCCAGCAGAGGGGGACAGGGAAGAGGCTACACCTTC
CASRGGQGRGYTF
>TRBJ1-2|TRBV14|NA|NA
TGTGCCAGCAGTCGAGACAGATCCTATGGCTACACCTTC
CASSRDRSYGYTF
>TRBJ2-6|TRBV9|NA|TRBD1
TGTGCCAGCAGCGTTGACAGGGGTAACGCTGGGGCCAACGTCCTGACTTTC
CASSVDRGNAGANVLTF
>TRBJ1-5|TRBV6-6|NA|TRBD1
TGTGCCAGCAGTTACGCCAGGACAGGGAAGACTCAGCCCCAGCATTTT
CASSYARTGKTQPQHF
>TRBJ1-2|TRBV20-1|NA|NA
TGCAGTGCTAGACTAACAGGGAGCTACACCTTC
CSARLTGSYTF
>TRBJ2-7|TRBV5-1|NA|TRBD2
TGCGCCAGCAGCTTGGCGGCTAGCGGATGGTTGGACGAGCAGTACTTC
CASSLAASGWLDEQYF
>TRBJ1-3|TRBV4-1|NA|NA
TGCGCCAGCAGCCAAGCTACAGGGTTTGAAAACACCATATATTTT
CASSQATGFENTIYF
>TRBJ1-1|TRBV7-2|NA|NA
TGTGCCAGCAGCCCAACAACAGGGACGTGGGGCACTGAAGCTTTCTTT
CASSPTTGTWGTEAFF
>TRBJ2-7|TRBV2|NA|NA
TGTGCCAGCAGTGAGGGCGGCAGCGGCCCCTACGAGCAGTACTTC
CASSEGGSGPYEQYF
>TRBJ2-7|TRBV27|once|NA
TGTGCCAGCAGTTTCGCAGGGTACTCCTATGAGCAGTACTTC
CASSFAGYSYEQYF